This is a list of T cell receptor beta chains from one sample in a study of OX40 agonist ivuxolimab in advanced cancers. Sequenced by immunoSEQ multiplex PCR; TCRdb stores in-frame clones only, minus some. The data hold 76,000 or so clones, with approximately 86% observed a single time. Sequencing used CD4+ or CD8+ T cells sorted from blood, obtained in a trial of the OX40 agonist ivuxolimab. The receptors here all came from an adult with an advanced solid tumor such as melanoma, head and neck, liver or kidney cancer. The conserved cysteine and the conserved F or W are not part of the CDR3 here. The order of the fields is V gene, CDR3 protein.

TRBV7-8	ASSFHPEETQY
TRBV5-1	ASSRGRGDNEQF
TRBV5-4	ASGRQRIGELF
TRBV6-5	ASSYSRSDTQY
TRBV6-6	ASSGQTGEQY
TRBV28	ASSPTDGTGYGYT
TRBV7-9	ASSRDYEETQY
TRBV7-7	ASRGLAGEETQY
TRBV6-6	ATLTGRVTEAF
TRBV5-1	ASSSGLAGGTDTQY
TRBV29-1	SVWRRDTSTDTQY
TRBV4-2	ASSQESGQDAETQY
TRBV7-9	ASSAPRPPGSQETQY
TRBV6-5	ASRRTGPETQY
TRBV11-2	ASSVCGKQQSRANVLT
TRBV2	ASSELQGSGGYT
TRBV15	ATSTIGQPGNTIY
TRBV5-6	ASSPTVGSHTEAF
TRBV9	ASSPGQGPETQY
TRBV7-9	ASSLSKWTSGSAYNEQF
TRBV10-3	AISESSGELF
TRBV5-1	ASSFTGGIGSYEQY
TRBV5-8	ASSPIRVGAEAF
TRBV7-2	ASSLGPLQY
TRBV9	ASSPRGGGVNEKLF
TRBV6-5	ASRQGEVHGYT
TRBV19	ASSILPGRGQY
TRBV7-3	ASSLDRTGGQPQH
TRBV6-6	ASSYGGQEWEKLF
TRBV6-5	ASRETGANTEAF
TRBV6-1	ASSPGLPSMHTQY
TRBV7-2	ASSPARLYEQF
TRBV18	ASSPSTVSYEQY
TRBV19	ASGKGDSRHEQY
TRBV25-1	ASSDRDYPYEQY
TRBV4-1	ASSQLPGLGYEQY
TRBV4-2	ASSQDIIDGGQGREKLF
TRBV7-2	ASSLVRVNIQY
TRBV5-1	ASSWAGPNSPLH
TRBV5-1	ASSRGQGALGGDIQY
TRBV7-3	ASNPRGGAGTGELF
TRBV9	ASSATGNSNQPQH
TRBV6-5	ASSVQGYTEAF
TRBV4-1	ASSQEYRQGGRATNEKLF
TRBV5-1	ASSRTGQGEGNTIY
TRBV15	ATSRGAGQPQH
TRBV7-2	ASSTGQGAREQF
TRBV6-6	ASSYSPGLYGYT
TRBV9	ASSVEGQGFSGNTIY
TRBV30	ASSIGVTDTQY
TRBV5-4	ASSVDSLDTQY
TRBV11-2	ASSFSPDNQPQH
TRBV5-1	ASSSGQGVITGELF
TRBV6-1	ASRTLSADEQY
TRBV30	AWSVVTDTQY
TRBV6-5	ASSYNLASNQPQH
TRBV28	ASSFGGRNTEAF
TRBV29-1	SVLRGEETQY
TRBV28	ASSGDSLTRAGELF
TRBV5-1	ASSWGFAGGLANEQF